This T cell receptor beta chain derives from a study of read filtering for tumor transcriptome and immune sequencing. Notes on the study in general: Without single-read clonotypes, shared clonotype proportions correlated more between IR-seq and RNA-seq.

This clonotype was recorded many times. Its cognate antigen is unknown. The library was built from 400 ng RNA with molecular barcoded adaptors for alpha/delta and beta/gamma chains. TCRdb reprocessed the reads with MiXCR, giving one entry per CDR3 protein. The sample holds tens of thousands of distinct CDR3 sequences, around 19% seen once. The CDR3 has 15 amino acids. Germline lookup yields CDR1 SEHNR and CDR2 FQNEAQ (reference sequence). V lost 6 bases and J lost 0, with 12 bases in between. The V and J genes are TRBV7-9 and TRBJ2-1; D may be TRBD1 (6 bases). Sequenced input: a population of CD138-negative cells sorted from bone marrow. This sequence originates from a donor at least 40 years old with multiple myeloma. This CDR3 is CASRLQGSSYNEQFF. CDR3 in DNA: TGTGCCAGCAGGCTTCAGGGGAGCTCCTACAATGAGCAGTTCTTC.